The 8 T cell receptor beta chains given below trace back to one sample, sequenced in a study of blood T cell repertoires in COVID-19. The table came from immunoSEQ multiplex PCR; TCRdb's copy has only in-frame clones and leaves some out. The sample has over 200,000 clones, 88% seen once; the top ten hold approximately 4.3%. Input material: peripheral blood. These receptors all come from a man aged 60 to 75 who had recovered from COVID-19.

The rearrangement joins TRBV7-3 to TRBJ2-2, with 9 bases that match TRBD2. With V trimmed by 5 bases and J by 7 bases, 11 bases remained unmatched. The germline gives CDR1 SGHTA, CDR2 FQGTGA. This CDR3 has 16 amino acids. For the CDR3, the DNA is TGTGCCAGCAGCCCACGAGGCGGGGGGGCTGGCGGGGAGCTGTTTTTT. This encodes CASSPRGGGAGGELFF.

The chain joins TRBV21-1 to TRBJ1-3; the D segment call TRBD1 is taken from the table without a DNA check. TRBV21-1 is labeled a pseudogene. The CDR3 has 19 amino acids. CDR3 DNA: TGTGCCAGCAGCAAACCCGGACGAAAACAGGGGGACGTACGGAACACCATATATTTT. It specifies CASSKPGRKQGDVRNTIYF.

The rearrangement uses TRBV4-2 and TRBJ2-2; TRBD2 might be the D (6 bases). The CDR3 covers 15 residues. The V and J ends lost 4 bases and 3 bases respectively, with 12 bases between them. In germline, CDR1 is LGHNA, CDR2 YNFKEQ. The CDR3 loop reads CASSPGTVYTGELFF. The CDR3 DNA reads as TGTGCCAGCAGCCCCGGGACTGTTTACACCGGGGAGCTGTTTTTT.

V gene TRBV7-2 combines with J gene TRBJ2-7, with 8 bases aligning to TRBD1. Germline values: CDR1 SGHTA, CDR2 FQGNSA. Trimming removed 5 bases from V and 4 bases from J; junction bases left unmatched: 10. CDR3 length: 15 amino acids. The DNA for the CDR3 is TGTGCCAGCAGCATGGGACAGGAATCCTGGTACGAGCAGTACTTC. The encoded protein is CASSMGQESWYEQYF.

The chain recombines TRBV10-3 with TRBJ2-6; 10 nucleotides line up with TRBD2. Germline CDR1 is ENHRY and CDR2 is SYGVKD. The CDR3 runs to 19 residues. The J segment lost 0 bases and the V segment lost 0 bases, leaving 5 bases of the junction unmatched. CDR3 residues: CAISESWLAGDSGANVLTF. DNA of the CDR3: TGTGCCATCAGTGAGTCCTGGCTAGCGGGGGACTCTGGGGCCAACGTCCTGACTTTC.

The CDR3, as DNA: TGTGCCAGCAGCTTGAGGACAGGGGGTGGCACTGAAGCTTTCTTT. It translates to CASSLRTGGGTEAFF. This rearrangement joins TRBV5-5 to TRBJ1-1; 10 bases match TRBD1. V shed 1 base, J shed 4 bases, and the junction held 4 bases outside the gene matches. CDR3 length: 15 amino acids. Germline loops: CDR1 SGHKS, CDR2 YYEKEE (reference sequence).

This chain links TRBV18 with TRBJ1-2, with 8 bases that match TRBD1. Germline assignment: CDR1 KGHSH and CDR2 LQKENI. V dropped 3 bases and J dropped 3; count of bases not matched to a gene: 15. CDR3 length: 18 amino acids. CDR3 protein: CASSPQLPGQAVDYGYTF. The CDR3 nucleotides are TGTGCCAGCTCACCTCAACTCCCGGGACAGGCGGTTGACTATGGCTACACCTTC.

The J gene is TRBJ1-4, the V gene TRBV12-3 or TRBV12-4; D may be TRBD1 (6 bases). V gave up 6 bases and J gave up 8 bases, with 13 bases separating them. This CDR3 has 13 residues. The CDR3 loop is CASRPDRLEKLFF. The DNA for the CDR3 is TGTGCCAGCAGACCTGACAGGTTGGAAAAACTGTTTTTT.